These T cell receptor beta chains were read from a single sample in a study of cytomegalovirus exposure and HLA in healthy donors. Measured with immunoSEQ multiplex PCR; TCRdb has only the in-frame clones, and not every one. The sample lists some 83,000 clones, over 60% seen once, with 4% to 5% in the top ten. Sequenced: PBMCs. The receptors here all came from a man aged 55 to 70 in good health and CMV-seronegative. Each CDR3 is given with its conserved first and last residue. For some rows the clone size is stated as once, few or many, or as a class when expanded; others skip it.

j_gene: TRBJ2-2
abundance: .
v_gene: TRBV11-2
CDR3aa: CASSFDSYFNSVNTGELFF

j_gene: TRBJ1-5
abundance: .
v_gene: TRBV6-1
CDR3aa: CASSEEGAQPQHF

j_gene: TRBJ1-5
abundance: .
v_gene: TRBV29-1
CDR3aa: CSVVAGVNQPQHF

j_gene: TRBJ2-3
abundance: .
v_gene: TRBV5-1
CDR3aa: CASSNGLAGWDTQYF

j_gene: TRBJ2-1
abundance: .
v_gene: TRBV19
CDR3aa: CASTPYGGYEQFF

j_gene: .
abundance: .
v_gene: TRBV7-9
CDR3aa: CASSFDRSSYEQYF

j_gene: TRBJ2-2
abundance: .
v_gene: TRBV25-1
CDR3aa: CASSDWLNTGELFF

j_gene: TRBJ1-3
abundance: .
v_gene: TRBV4-2
CDR3aa: CASSQVSVYGQLGNTIYF

j_gene: TRBJ2-1
abundance: .
v_gene: TRBV7-8
CDR3aa: CASGAGDNNEQFF

j_gene: TRBJ1-5
abundance: .
v_gene: TRBV6-5
CDR3aa: CASSAQLSNQPQHF

j_gene: TRBJ2-3
abundance: few
v_gene: TRBV6-5
CDR3aa: CASSTPGLDTDTQYF

j_gene: TRBJ2-1
abundance: .
v_gene: TRBV19
CDR3aa: CASSAGQGASSYNEQFF

j_gene: TRBJ1-2
abundance: .
v_gene: TRBV9
CDR3aa: CASSSIERGYTF

j_gene: TRBJ2-7
abundance: .
v_gene: TRBV29-1
CDR3aa: CSVGKTGRGEQYF

j_gene: TRBJ2-3
abundance: .
v_gene: TRBV6-5
CDR3aa: CASRRTGTIGDTQYF

j_gene: TRBJ2-5
abundance: .
v_gene: TRBV5-1
CDR3aa: CASSLDSPAQYF

j_gene: TRBJ2-3
abundance: few
v_gene: TRBV6-5
CDR3aa: CATAGTSRADTQYF

j_gene: TRBJ1-1
abundance: once
v_gene: TRBV10-3
CDR3aa: CAIGGPNKEAFF

j_gene: TRBJ2-1
abundance: .
v_gene: TRBV7-3
CDR3aa: CASKGTSDDNEQFF

j_gene: TRBJ2-7
abundance: .
v_gene: TRBV30
CDR3aa: CARDGQGASYEQYF

j_gene: TRBJ1-2
abundance: once
v_gene: TRBV15
CDR3aa: CATSRDPDYGYTF

j_gene: TRBJ2-3
abundance: .
v_gene: TRBV7-3
CDR3aa: CASAEGTRAGTDTQYF

j_gene: TRBJ2-3
abundance: .
v_gene: TRBV5-1
CDR3aa: CASSIGTSTDTQYF

j_gene: TRBJ1-5
abundance: once
v_gene: TRBV28
CDR3aa: CASSLQGGWSNQPQHF

j_gene: TRBJ1-1
abundance: .
v_gene: TRBV6-5
CDR3aa: CASSETQGSTEAFF

j_gene: TRBJ1-2
abundance: few
v_gene: TRBV27
CDR3aa: CASSPNGQGLFYGYTF

j_gene: TRBJ2-1
abundance: .
v_gene: TRBV19
CDR3aa: CASSIEGTLAGSLWDEQFF

j_gene: TRBJ1-1
abundance: .
v_gene: TRBV15
CDR3aa: CATSRDKNTEAFF

j_gene: TRBJ1-1
abundance: .
v_gene: TRBV5-1
CDR3aa: CASSLDGSGGFPEAFF

j_gene: TRBJ1-5
abundance: .
v_gene: TRBV30
CDR3aa: CAWHGQGDSNQPQHF

j_gene: TRBJ2-7
abundance: .
v_gene: TRBV6-5
CDR3aa: CATVSSYEQYF

j_gene: TRBJ1-2
abundance: .
v_gene: TRBV7-8
CDR3aa: CASSLGSFELFTF

j_gene: TRBJ1-2
abundance: .
v_gene: TRBV4-2
CDR3aa: CASSQEVSGGDYGYTF

j_gene: TRBJ2-7
abundance: .
v_gene: TRBV6-5
CDR3aa: CASSSGSAGGQYF

j_gene: TRBJ1-2
abundance: .
v_gene: TRBV9
CDR3aa: CASSPTTF

j_gene: TRBJ2-3
abundance: .
v_gene: TRBV2
CDR3aa: CASSEERGVRGAQYF

j_gene: TRBJ2-1
abundance: .
v_gene: TRBV11-2
CDR3aa: CASSPLQGMNEQFF

j_gene: TRBJ2-3
abundance: .
v_gene: TRBV5-1
CDR3aa: CASSLGGDTDTQYF

j_gene: TRBJ1-5
abundance: .
v_gene: TRBV7-8
CDR3aa: CASSPAGGRQPQHF

j_gene: TRBJ1-2
abundance: once
v_gene: TRBV6-1
CDR3aa: CASRPPGQSHGYTF

j_gene: TRBJ2-1
abundance: .
v_gene: TRBV6-6
CDR3aa: CASTPGGSSYNEQFF

j_gene: TRBJ2-1
abundance: .
v_gene: TRBV6-1
CDR3aa: CASSPWGGEQFF